This T cell receptor (beta chain) was documented in a study of shared clonotypes between healthy human individuals. This CDR3 spans 13 amino acids. Investigators spread the genomic DNA of each subset evenly over several immunoSEQ plates. The protocol was immunoSEQ multiplex PCR, while the TCRdb copy is restricted to in-frame clones and leaves out a portion. The data show about 490,000 clones, 76% seen once. Comments on this clone: Its antigen is still unknown. One junction end disagrees with the germline gene, perhaps due to a read error.

Study-level points and caveats: Tissues were not sampled, only blood, and their repertoires likely differ.

The chain has TRBV5-3 and TRBJ1-2; D not certain. TRBV5-3 is an open reading frame, and its role is uncertain. The sample was PBMCs. The clonotype was recovered from a middle-aged woman in good health. Some clones in this sample may be carry-over from other donors' samples. The CDR3 reads CASSLDQSYGYTF. The CDR3, as DNA: TGTGCCAGCAGCTTGGACCAATCCTATGGCTACACCTTC.